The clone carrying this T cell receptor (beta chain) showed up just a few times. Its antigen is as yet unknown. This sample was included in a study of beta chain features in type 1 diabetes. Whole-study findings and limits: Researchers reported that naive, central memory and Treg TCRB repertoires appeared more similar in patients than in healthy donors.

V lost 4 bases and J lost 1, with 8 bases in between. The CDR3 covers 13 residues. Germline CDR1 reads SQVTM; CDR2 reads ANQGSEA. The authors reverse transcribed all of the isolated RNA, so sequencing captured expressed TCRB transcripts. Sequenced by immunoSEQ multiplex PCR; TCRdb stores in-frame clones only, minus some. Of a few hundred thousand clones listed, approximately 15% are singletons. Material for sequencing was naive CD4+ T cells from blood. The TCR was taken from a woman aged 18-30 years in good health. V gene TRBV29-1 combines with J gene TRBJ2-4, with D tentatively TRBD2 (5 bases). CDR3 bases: TGCAGCGTTGTTGGGGAGGCCAAAAACATTCAGTACTTC. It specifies CSVVGEAKNIQYF.